The following is a T cell receptor beta chain sequence with its context. Its specificity is not known. The V gene's germline CDR1 is LNHDA and CDR2 SQIVND (reference sequence). The V end lost 3 bases, the J end lost 0 bases, and 6 bases lay between the germline ends. CDR3 length: 14 amino acids. The protocol was immunoSEQ multiplex PCR, while the TCRdb copy is restricted to in-frame clones and leaves out a portion. The table has 20,000 to 25,000 clones, just over 75% seen once; the top ten hold around 18%. The entry originates in a study of ipilimumab plus nivolumab after autologous stem cell transplantation. At the level of the study: DLBCL patients had primary refractory or relapsed disease.

General study points: The authors say TCR, Treg and microbiome findings warrant further study.

Starting 14 to 28 days after autologous transplant, ipilimumab 1 mg/kg was given. The source is a male donor with diffuse large B-cell lymphoma. This chain connects TRBV19 to TRBJ1-3; unclear D gene. The specimen comprised PBMCs, sampled in a trial of ipilimumab plus nivolumab as post-transplant consolidation. The CDR3 bases are TGTGCCAGTAGTATGGGGAGCTCTGGAAACACCATATATTTT. It encodes CASSMGSSGNTIYF.